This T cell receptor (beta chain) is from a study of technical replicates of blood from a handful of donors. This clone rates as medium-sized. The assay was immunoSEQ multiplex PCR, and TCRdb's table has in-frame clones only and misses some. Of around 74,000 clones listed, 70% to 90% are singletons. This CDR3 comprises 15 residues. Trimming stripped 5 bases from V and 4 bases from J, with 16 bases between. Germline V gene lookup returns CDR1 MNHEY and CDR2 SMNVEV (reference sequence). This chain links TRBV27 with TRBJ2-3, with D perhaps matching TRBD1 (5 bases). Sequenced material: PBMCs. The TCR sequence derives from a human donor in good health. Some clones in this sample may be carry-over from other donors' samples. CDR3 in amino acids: CASSPYFQGPDTQYF. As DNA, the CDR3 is TGTGCCAGCAGTCCATACTTCCAGGGTCCAGATACGCAGTATTTT.